The present entry profiles one TCR beta chain with its context. The sample belongs to a study of blood T cell repertoires in COVID-19. Study-wide context: Material from acute and convalescent COVID-19 was sourced from the United States, Italy and Spain. Nucleic acid was either cDNA or gDNA, and it came from T cells, B-cell-depleted T cells, or PBMCs.

The V and J ends lost 4 bases and 3 bases, in that order; junction bases with no gene match: 4. Germline V gene data show CDR1 as KGHDR and CDR2 as SFDVKD. This CDR3 is built from 16 residues. Original analysis: Amplification from reference gene primers served as the basis for estimated nucleated cell counts. Sequencing used immunoSEQ multiplex PCR; TCRdb keeps in-frame clones, though not all of them. From that table come the V and J calls and clone size; the DNA was used to work out D and trimming. The sample lists about 16,000 clones, around 82% seen once, with 21% in the top ten. Sequencing was done on a sample of peripheral blood. The chain is built from TRBV24-1 and TRBJ2-2; 10 positions match TRBD1. This TCR came from an elderly man with active COVID-19. CDR3 coding DNA: TGTGCCACCAGTGAGCGAGGGACAGGGGACACCGGGGAGCTGTTTTTT. This encodes CATSERGTGDTGELFF.